The 3 T cell receptor beta chains in this list originate from one sample, sequenced in a study of blood T cell repertoires in COVID-19. Profiled with immunoSEQ multiplex PCR; TCRdb holds only in-frame clones, not every one. The repertoire holds about 75,000 clones, with roughly 70% as singletons. The sequencing input was peripheral blood. These receptor sequences come from a human donor with acute or convalescent COVID-19. The donor label of this sample is uncertain.

This clone showed up just a few times. This chain connects TRBV14 to TRBJ2-1, with TRBD2 identical over 8 bases. The CDR3 has 18 residues. Germline V gene data show CDR1 as SGHDN and CDR2 as FVKESK. The trim removed 2 bases at V and 0 bases at J, leaving 9 bases unmatched. CDR3 amino acids: CASSQFGPSGSSYNEQFF. CDR3 nucleotides: TGTGCCAGCAGCCAATTTGGCCCCAGCGGGAGCTCCTACAATGAGCAGTTCTTC. Full variable domain (outside the CDR3, taken from reference TRBV14 and TRBJ2-1): EAGVTQFPSHSVIEKGQTVTLRCDPISGHDNLYWYRRVMGKEIKFLLHFVKESKQDESGMPNNRFLAERTGGTYSTLKVQPAELEDSGVYFCASSQFGPSGSSYNEQFFGPGTRLTVL.

The chain couples TRBV5-1 to TRBJ2-7; TRBD1 agrees at 9 bases. This CDR3 spans 15 amino acids. Trimming cost V 2 bases and J 0 bases; bases outside gene matches: 3. Germline V gene data show CDR1 as SGHRS and CDR2 as YFSETQ. The DNA of the CDR3 is TGCGCCAGCAGCTTTGGGACAGGGTACTCCTACGAGCAGTACTTC. Translation: CASSFGTGYSYEQYF.

The gene calls are TRBV14 and TRBJ1-3; D may be TRBD1 (6 bases). The V end was cut by 1 base, the J end by 0 bases, with 10 bases between. Germline V gene data show CDR1 as SGHDN and CDR2 as FVKESK. The CDR3 totals 16 residues. The CDR3 protein is CASSQARGFSGNTIYF. The CDR3 nucleotides read TGTGCCAGCAGCCAAGCCAGGGGCTTCTCTGGAAACACCATATATTTT.